These 17 T cell receptor beta chains were all obtained from the same sample, sequenced in a study of T cell responses to AZD1222 COVID-19 vaccine (dated by TCRdb to the early 2020s). The time point tag for this specimen amounts to: baseline before first vaccination. Receptor amplification or capture employed the immunoSEQ multiplex PCR assay. The immuneACCESS repertoire file appears here via TCRdb, limited to in-frame rearrangements. These files lack a portion of the clones; in checked studies, under half of the deficit traces to unresolved V genes, and the cause of the others is not known. The sample table records 130,000 to 150,000 clones; 90% of these occur just once. In total, the top ten clones hold roughly 3.1% of the sample. Material: peripheral blood, obtained on day 0 of AZD1222 vaccination. All receptors derive from an adult in good health.

V gene TRBV6-5 combines with J gene TRBJ1-3; 7 bases line up with TRBD1. After removal of 4 bases from V and 0 bases from J, the junction contained 6 bases not matched to a gene. The CDR3 extends over 16 amino acids. In germline, CDR1 is MNHEY, CDR2 SVGAGI. The CDR3 nucleotides read TGTGCCAGCAGTTTCCCGGGACAGAGCTCTGGAAACACCATATATTTT. Its protein product is CASSFPGQSSGNTIYF.

This clone appeared a few times. The V gene is TRBV7-9, the J gene TRBJ2-1; 7 bases line up with TRBD1. Germline assignment: CDR1 SEHNR and CDR2 FQNEAQ (reference sequence). Trimming removed 1 base from V and 9 bases from J; junction bases left unmatched: 3. The CDR3 length is 13 residues. The CDR3 reads CASSLGQGLEQFF. Here the CDR3 DNA reads TGTGCCAGCAGCTTAGGACAGGGTCTTGAGCAGTTCTTC.

This chain links TRBV3-1 (or the pseudogene TRBV3-2) with TRBJ2-1, with 16 bases aligning to TRBD2. V was clipped by 4 bases and J by 9 bases; unmatched bases: 3. The germline gives CDR1 LGHDT, CDR2 YNNKEL (reference sequence). The CDR3 spans 15 residues. CDR3 nucleotides: TGTGCCAGCAGCCCGGGACTAGCGGGGGGGGCTGAGCAGTTCTTC. Protein sequence: CASSPGLAGGAEQFF.

This chain links TRBV2 with TRBJ1-3; D is perhaps TRBD1 (5 bases). This CDR3 has 14 residues. Trimming shortened V by 7 bases and J by 2 bases, and 12 bases separated the two germline ends. Per germline, CDR1 SNHLY and CDR2 FYNNEI. The CDR3 DNA is TGTGCCAGCAACTCGGGACGTCCTGGAAACACCATATATTTT. Protein: CASNSGRPGNTIYF.

The V gene is TRBV29-1, the J gene TRBJ1-1, with 7 bases fitting TRBD1. This CDR3 has 13 residues. Trimming removed 6 bases from V and 0 bases from J; junction bases left unmatched: 4. Germline assignment: CDR1 SQVTM and CDR2 ANQGSEA. CDR3: CSVAGGMNTEAFF. The CDR3 bases are TGCAGCGTGGCAGGGGGAATGAACACTGAAGCTTTCTTT.

This clone was recorded only once. This chain joins TRBV3-1 (or the pseudogene TRBV3-2) and TRBJ2-2; D unresolved. Germline V gives CDR1 LGHDT, CDR2 YNNKEL (reference sequence). Trimming cost V 4 bases and J 4 bases, with 13 bases left between them. This CDR3 is built from 15 residues. The DNA of the CDR3 is TGTGCCAGCAGCCTCGTATTCGGCAGCACCGGGGAGCTGTTTTTT. Its protein product is CASSLVFGSTGELFF.

The chain combines TRBV28 with TRBJ1-2; 8 bases match TRBD1. From germline, CDR1 is MDHEN and CDR2 SYDVKM. Trimming removed 6 bases from V and 1 base from J; junction bases left unmatched: 4. The CDR3 spans 14 residues. The CDR3 bases are TGTGCCAGCAGCGGACAGGGCAATAACTATGGCTACACCTTC. This encodes CASSGQGNNYGYTF.

The chain couples TRBV23-1 to TRBJ2-1; D may match TRBD1 or TRBD2 (5 bases each). TRBV23-1 is placed among ORFs of uncertain function. CDR3 size: 17 residues. Between the trimmed V and J ends, which lost 0 bases and 6 bases, there was a span of 18 bases. CDR3 in DNA: TGCGCCAGCAGTCAATCTACCGGGACCCCCGGGGCCAATGAGCAGTTCTTC. Translating gives CASSQSTGTPGANEQFF.

The chain links TRBV27 to TRBJ2-2; 11 positions match TRBD1. With V trimmed by 5 bases and J by 7 bases, 9 bases remained unmatched. Germline V gene sequence: CDR1 MNHEY, CDR2 SMNVEV (reference sequence). The CDR3 runs 16 residues. In DNA form, the CDR3 reads TGTGCCAGCAGTCCCTGGACAGGGGGCTCGGACGGGGAGCTGTTTTTT. Protein sequence: CASSPWTGGSDGELFF.

CDR3 region: CASSQDGTQYF. The CDR3 region has the DNA TGTGCCAGCAGCCAAGATGGTACGCAGTATTTT. The V call is TRBV3-1 (or the pseudogene TRBV3-2), the J call TRBJ2-3; D gene uncertain. This CDR3 region has 11 residues. The V end lost 0 bases, the J end lost 8 bases, and 3 bases lay between the germline ends. CDR1 is LGHDT and CDR2 is YNNKEL in the germline V gene (reference sequence).

The chain links TRBV7-3 to TRBJ2-7; D may be TRBD1 (6 bases). There are 13 residues in the CDR3. The germline V gene encodes CDR1 SGHTA and CDR2 FQGTGA. V dropped 5 bases and J dropped 0 bases, with 8 bases sitting between them. In DNA, the CDR3 is TGTGCCAGCAGCCCGGACAGCTCCTACGAGCAGTACTTC. This sequence encodes CASSPDSSYEQYF.

V and J are TRBV2 and TRBJ1-5; 9 bases are a match to TRBD1. V trimming: 0 bases; J trimming: 5 bases; junction bases outside the gene matches: 8. The CDR3 consists of 17 residues. Germline CDR1 reads SNHLY; CDR2 reads FYNNEI. The CDR3 nucleotides are TGTGCCAGCAGTGAAGCTGGGGGACAGGGTTGGCATCAGCCCCAGCATTTT. It is translated as CASSEAGGQGWHQPQHF.

This chain connects TRBV4-2 to TRBJ1-1; D uncertain. V lost 4 bases and J 1 base, leaving 16 bases between the germline ends. This CDR3 spans 16 amino acids. The germline gives CDR1 LGHNA, CDR2 YNFKEQ. The CDR3 coding sequence is TGTGCCAGCAGCCTCGACCGGAGACAAAAGAACACTGAAGCTTTCTTT. It is translated as CASSLDRRQKNTEAFF.

The V gene is TRBV5-6, the J gene TRBJ2-5; D is possibly TRBD1 (5 bases). The CDR3 covers 14 residues. Germline CDR1 is SGHDT and CDR2 is YYEEEE. V shed 3 bases and J shed 2 bases, with 11 bases lying between them. CDR3 in amino acids: CASSSQGRQETQYF. The CDR3 region has the DNA TGTGCCAGCAGCTCGCAGGGTCGACAAGAGACCCAGTACTTC.

The chain recombines TRBV5-1 with TRBJ1-2; D remains ambiguous. This CDR3 is 15 amino acids long. Per the germline V gene, CDR1 is SGHRS and CDR2 is YFSETQ. The V end was cut by 3 bases, the J end by 0 bases, with 12 bases between. CDR3 residues: CASSSKSPPNYGYTF. CDR3 in DNA: TGCGCCAGCAGCTCAAAATCGCCTCCTAACTATGGCTACACCTTC.

The CDR3 bases are TGTGCCAGTAGCGATTCCCCGTTCGATCAGCCCCAGCATTTT. Translation: CASSDSPFDQPQHF. V gene TRBV19 combines with J gene TRBJ1-5; D is ambiguous. CDR1 and CDR2 from the germline V gene are LNHDA and SQIVND (reference sequence). Trimming took off 6 bases at V and 5 bases at J, with 14 bases between the two ends. The CDR3 has 14 residues.

The CDR3 sequence is CASSQTLPQKLFF. Here the CDR3 DNA reads TGCGCCAGCAGCCAAACCTTACCCCAAAAACTGTTTTTT. The rearrangement joins TRBV4-1 to TRBJ1-4, with D unresolved. Between the trimmed V and J ends, which lost 2 bases and 9 bases, there was a span of 10 bases. Germline CDR1 MGHRA, CDR2 YSYEKL. The CDR3 length is 13 residues.